This T cell receptor (beta chain) was captured in a study of blood T cell repertoires in COVID-19. Whole-study context: COVID-19 samples, acute and convalescent, were from the United States, Italy and Spain.

Profiling relied on immunoSEQ multiplex PCR, and the TCRdb table lists in-frame clones only, not all of them. This sample has about 230,000 clones, with about 85% found just once. Germline V gives CDR1 SGDLS, CDR2 YYNGEE. V was cut by 5 bases and J by 0 bases, with 16 bases left in between. The CDR3 is made up of 16 amino acids. The clonotype comes from a man between 40 and 49 years old with acute or convalescent COVID-19. The V and J genes are TRBV9 and TRBJ2-3, with D possibly TRBD2 on 5 matching bases. Sequences were obtained from peripheral blood. CDR3 sequence reads: CASSPTGGSSTDTQYF. In nucleotides, the CDR3 is TGTGCCAGCAGTCCAACCGGAGGCTCTAGCACAGATACGCAGTATTTT.